Below are 26 T cell receptor beta chains sequenced from a single sample in a study of T cell responses to AZD1222 COVID-19 vaccine (dated by TCRdb to about 2021). The time point tag for this specimen amounts to: about 28 days (+/-7) after the second vaccine dose. The intended sense of this specimen's treatment or condition label: meningococcal conjugate vaccine given as trial control. Library preparation was by the immunoSEQ multiplex PCR assay. Entries here come from immuneACCESS through TCRdb and include only in-frame sequences with V and J called. Some clones fail to appear in such tables; in the studies checked, an unresolved V gene covers under half of the shortfall, and the cause of the remainder is unknown. Recorded for this sample are over 150,000 clones; roughly 91% of them occurred a single time. Of the sample, 0.95% to 1.3% falls within the top ten clones. The sequencing here drew on peripheral blood, taken 28 days after the second dose of the MenACWY control vaccine. The origin of the receptors is an adult who received the MenACWY meningococcal vaccine as a control.

Note on this clone: Other DNA variants within this sample encode the same CDR3. The chain uses TRBV19 and TRBJ1-5, with 8 bases matching TRBD1. V lost 3 bases to trimming and J lost 4 bases; unmatched junction nucleotides: 2. This CDR3 has 14 residues. Germline-derived CDR1 and CDR2 are LNHDA and SQIVND (reference sequence). CDR3 DNA sequence: TGTGCCAGTAGTATCTGGACAGGGAATCAGCCCCAGCATTTT. It yields the protein CASSIWTGNQPQHF.

The chain employs TRBV2 and TRBJ1-1, with no clear D. The germline V and J ends were trimmed by 4 bases and 5 bases, with 14 bases remaining between them. The CDR3 sequence is 14 residues long. From germline, CDR1 is SNHLY and CDR2 FYNNEI. For the CDR3, the DNA is TGTGCCAGCAGTGGGATACGGGGTGGGACTGAAGCTTTCTTT. Its protein is CASSGIRGGTEAFF.

The genes are TRBV7-3 and TRBJ2-3; no definite D call. The CDR3 covers 13 residues. Germline V gene data show CDR1 as SGHTA and CDR2 as FQGTGA. Deletions cut 5 bases from V and 2 bases from J, with 8 bases between. DNA of the CDR3: TGTGCCAGCAGCGCGCGGAACACAGATACGCAGTATTTT. Translation: CASSARNTDTQYF.

The V call is TRBV7-2, the J call TRBJ1-2; D uncertain. Germline values: CDR1 SGHTA, CDR2 FQGNSA. V lost 2 bases and J 0 bases, leaving 7 bases between the germline ends. The CDR3 consists of 14 residues. The CDR3 DNA reads as TGTGCCAGCAGCTTACAGGCGGCTAACTATGGCTACACCTTC. It translates to CASSLQAANYGYTF. Full variable domain (outside the CDR3, taken from reference TRBV7-2 and TRBJ1-2): GAGVSQSPSNKVTEKGKDVELRCDPISGHTALYWYRQSLGQGLEFLIYFQGNSAPDKSGLPSDRFSAERTGGSVSTLTIQRTQQEDSAVYLCASSLQAANYGYTFGSGTRLTVV.

This chain uses TRBV2 with TRBJ1-5; a possible D gene is TRBD1 (5 bases). Trimming stripped 4 bases from V and 6 bases from J, with 22 bases between. Germline loops: CDR1 SNHLY, CDR2 FYNNEI. This CDR3 comprises 17 residues. CDR3 sequence: CASSVGPTTVGGQPQHF. In nucleotides, the CDR3 is TGTGCCAGCAGTGTGGGGCCCACGACAGTTGGGGGTCAGCCCCAGCATTTT. Full variable domain (rest looked up from reference TRBV2 and TRBJ1-5): EPEVTQTPSHQVTQMGQEVILRCVPISNHLYFYWYRQILGQKVEFLVSFYNNEISEKSEIFDDQFSVERPDGSNFTLKIRSTKLEDSAMYFCASSVGPTTVGGQPQHFGDGTRLSIL.

The chain recombines TRBV30 with TRBJ2-7, with 9 bases identical to TRBD1. The CDR3 has 13 amino acids. With 7 bases clipped from V and 3 bases from J, the junction kept 7 bases outside the gene matches. Germline CDR1 and CDR2: GTSNPN and SVGIG (reference sequence). As DNA, the CDR3 is TGTGCCTCTAACAGGGGGCCGGGCTACGAGCAGTACTTC. This codes for CASNRGPGYEQYF.

The V and J genes are TRBV28 and TRBJ2-7; TRBD2 might be the D (6 bases). Per germline, CDR1 MDHEN and CDR2 SYDVKM. The CDR3 consists of 14 residues. Trimming took off 6 bases at V and 0 bases at J, with 12 bases between the two ends. CDR3 bases: TGTGCCAGCAGCCAAAGCGGGCCCTCCTACGAGCAGTACTTC. Protein sequence: CASSQSGPSYEQYF.

This chain connects TRBV2 to TRBJ2-7; D unresolved. This CDR3 region has 13 residues. Germline CDR1 and CDR2: SNHLY and FYNNEI. Between the trimmed V and J ends, which lost 4 bases and 2 bases, there was a span of 9 bases. The CDR3 bases are TGTGCCAGCAGTGTCTTCAGGACCTACGAGCAGTACTTC. Encoded protein: CASSVFRTYEQYF.

The chain employs TRBV7-2 and TRBJ2-3; 7 bases are a match to TRBD2. The trim removed 5 bases at V and 1 base at J, leaving 3 bases unmatched. The CDR3 consists of 14 residues. Germline CDR1 and CDR2: SGHTA and FQGNSA. Here the CDR3 reads CASSTRGGTDTQYF. For the CDR3, the DNA is TGTGCCAGCAGCACACGGGGGGGCACAGATACGCAGTATTTT. Full variable domain (missing parts from reference TRBV7-2 and TRBJ2-3): GAGVSQSPSNKVTEKGKDVELRCDPISGHTALYWYRQSLGQGLEFLIYFQGNSAPDKSGLPSDRFSAERTGGSVSTLTIQRTQQEDSAVYLCASSTRGGTDTQYFGPGTRLTVL.

The V gene is TRBV15, the J gene TRBJ1-6; D unclear. This CDR3 has 15 amino acids. The germline V and J ends were trimmed by 1 base and 6 bases, with 10 bases remaining between them. CDR1 and CDR2 from the germline V gene are LNHNV and YYDKDF (reference sequence). CDR3 nucleotide sequence: TGTGCCACCAGCAGAGGGACTCGAGGTAATTCACCCCTCCACTTT. The encoded protein is CATSRGTRGNSPLHF.

The gene calls are TRBV7-8 and TRBJ2-7; 10 bases are shared with TRBD1. CDR3 length equals 17 residues. The germline V gene has CDR1 SGHVS and CDR2 FQNEAQ. After removal of 5 bases from V and 0 bases from J, the junction contained 10 bases not matched to a gene. The CDR3 sequence is CASSRTGGTRSSYEQYF. The CDR3 coding sequence is TGTGCCAGCAGCCGGACAGGGGGTACCAGGAGCTCCTACGAGCAGTACTTC.

The DNA for the CDR3 is TGTGCCAGCAGCCCCGACAGGCCCGAGCAGTACTTC. Protein product: CASSPDRPEQYF. The chain joins TRBV7-9 to TRBJ2-7; tentatively, D is TRBD1 (6 bases). Trimming removed 5 bases from V and 6 bases from J, with 11 bases in between. In germline, CDR1 is SEHNR, CDR2 FQNEAQ (reference sequence). The CDR3 is 12 residues long.

The chain links TRBV11-2 to TRBJ1-6, with 7 bases lining up with TRBD1. V was pared by 0 bases and J by 10 bases, with 6 bases of the junction left unmatched. CDR3 length: 15 residues. Germline CDR1 and CDR2: SGHAT and FQNNGV. The CDR3 DNA reads TGTGCCAGCAGCTTAGACGTAGACAGGGACTCACCCCTCCACTTT. Residues: CASSLDVDRDSPLHF.

This chain uses TRBV18 with TRBJ1-6; D gene unclear. The CDR3 loop spans 15 amino acids. The V end lost 1 base, the J end lost 6 bases, and 10 bases lay between the germline ends. The germline gives CDR1 KGHSH, CDR2 LQKENI. Here the CDR3 DNA reads TGTGCCAGCTCACCACGGGAGACGGGTAATTCACCCCTCCACTTT. It yields the protein CASSPRETGNSPLHF.

The chain couples TRBV27 to TRBJ1-2; D remains ambiguous. Germline lookup yields CDR1 MNHEY and CDR2 SMNVEV (reference sequence). The V end lost 8 bases, the J end lost 4 bases, and 17 bases lay between the germline ends. The CDR3 has 14 amino acids. CDR3 in amino acids: CASSWRASSYGYTF. For the CDR3, the DNA is TGTGCCAGCTCCTGGAGGGCGTCAAGCTATGGCTACACCTTC.

V and J are TRBV19 and TRBJ2-3; the match to TRBD1 covers 7 bases. The CDR3 totals 14 residues. Germline V gene data show CDR1 as LNHDA and CDR2 as SQIVND (reference sequence). V lost 9 bases, J lost 2 bases, and 8 bases stayed unmatched. The CDR3 DNA reads as TGTGCCAGCAGGAAGGGGGCCAACACAGATACGCAGTATTTT. Its translation is CASRKGANTDTQYF.

This chain joins TRBV2 and TRBJ1-6; D is perhaps TRBD1 (5 bases). V shed 2 bases and J shed 5 bases, with 13 bases lying between them. CDR3 size: 16 residues. The germline gives CDR1 SNHLY, CDR2 FYNNEI. The CDR3 reads CASSEHGGVNNSPLHF. Here the CDR3 DNA reads TGTGCCAGCAGTGAACATGGGGGAGTTAATAATTCACCCCTCCACTTT.

V is TRBV6-5 and J is TRBJ1-2; possible D gene TRBD1, 5 bases. This CDR3 has 14 amino acids. With 6 bases removed from V and 2 bases from J, the gap between germline ends came to 13 bases. Germline V gene data show CDR1 as MNHEY and CDR2 as SVGAGI. The CDR3 loop is CASRTGPGNYGYTF. The DNA of the CDR3 is TGTGCCAGCAGAACGGGGCCAGGGAACTATGGCTACACCTTC.

This chain connects TRBV3-1 (or the pseudogene TRBV3-2) to TRBJ1-4; D unresolved. Trimming stripped 4 bases from V and 0 bases from J, with 9 bases between. The CDR3 loop spans 15 amino acids. Germline CDR1 and CDR2: LGHDT and YNNKEL (reference sequence). CDR3 protein: CASSLGLPTNEKLFF. In DNA form, the CDR3 reads TGTGCCAGCAGCCTGGGCCTTCCAACTAATGAAAAACTGTTTTTT.

V is TRBV7-2 and J is TRBJ1-5; TRBD1 matches 7 bases. CDR1 and CDR2 from the germline V gene are SGHTA and FQGNSA. V gave up 6 bases and J gave up 4 bases; unmatched junction bases: 9. The CDR3 covers 15 residues. For the CDR3, the DNA is TGTGCCAGCAGTTTTGAGACAGGGAGTAATCAGCCCCAGCATTTT. As protein: CASSFETGSNQPQHF.

The chain joins TRBV19 to TRBJ1-1; the D gene is possibly TRBD1 (5 bases). CDR3 length equals 15 residues. V was shortened by 3 bases and J by 10 bases, with 21 bases between the two germline ends. Germline CDR1 reads LNHDA; CDR2 reads SQIVND (reference sequence). CDR3 region: CASSISGGLGVGAFF. CDR3 nucleotide sequence: TGTGCCAGTAGTATTTCGGGGGGTCTGGGGGTCGGAGCTTTCTTT.

In its sample, this clone was seen once. The chain combines TRBV4-2 with TRBJ1-2, with 8 bases lining up with TRBD1. This CDR3 is 14 amino acids long. Germline values: CDR1 LGHNA, CDR2 YNFKEQ. V shed 1 base and J 6 bases; nucleotides not matched to a gene: 4. This CDR3 is CASSQVAGGDGYTF. Written as DNA, the CDR3 is TGTGCCAGCAGCCAAGTGGCAGGGGGCGATGGCTACACCTTC.

This rearrangement joins TRBV6-5 to TRBJ1-3; D call uncertain. V was shortened by 8 bases and J by 0 bases, with 14 bases between the two germline ends. CDR3 size: 15 residues. Germline CDR1 is MNHEY and CDR2 is SVGAGI. The CDR3 here is CASRREASSGNTIYF. In DNA form, the CDR3 reads TGTGCCAGCCGGAGGGAGGCTAGCTCTGGAAACACCATATATTTT.

This clone was found once. V gene TRBV4-1 combines with J gene TRBJ1-2; a possible D gene is TRBD1 (5 bases). This CDR3 has 14 residues. CDR1 MGHRA and CDR2 YSYEKL come from the germline V gene. V dropped 0 bases and J dropped 3 bases, with 8 bases sitting between them. The CDR3: CASSQEPGDYGYTF. For the CDR3, the DNA is TGCGCCAGCAGCCAAGAACCGGGGGACTATGGCTACACCTTC.

The rearrangement uses TRBV7-2 and TRBJ1-3; 7 bases are shared with TRBD1. J gave up 3 bases and V 1 base, and 3 bases lay outside the gene matches. Germline CDR1 and CDR2: SGHTA and FQGNSA. The CDR3 is made up of 15 amino acids. Here the CDR3 reads CASSLGAGGGNTIYF. As DNA, the CDR3 is TGTGCCAGCAGCTTAGGAGCAGGGGGTGGAAACACCATATATTTT.

The chain has TRBV13 and TRBJ2-7, with 11 bases that match TRBD1. CDR1 and CDR2 (germline): PRHDT, FYEKMQ (reference sequence). The V segment lost 5 bases and the J segment 5 bases; nucleotides outside the gene matches: 2. CDR3 length: 13 amino acids. The CDR3 region has the DNA TGTGCCAGCAGCGAGGGACAGGGGGACGAGCAGTACTTC. Protein sequence: CASSEGQGDEQYF.